The following is a TCR beta chain sequence with its context. The record originates from a study of neoadjuvant nivolumab and ipilimumab in lung cancer. Germline CDR1 is MNHEY and CDR2 is SMNVEV (reference sequence). The V gene end was trimmed by 7 bases and the J gene end by 7 bases; junction bases not matched to a gene: 7. CDR3 length: 14 amino acids. Only in-frame clones appear in the TCRdb table, and some are missing; sequencing was by immunoSEQ multiplex PCR. The sample comprises about 29,000 clones, 70% to 80% of which are singletons, and roughly 18% rests with the top ten. The source of this sequence is an adult with non-small cell lung cancer. The chain links TRBV27 to TRBJ1-6; TRBD1 agrees at 7 bases. Material: tumor tissue, obtained after neoadjuvant nivolumab, alone or with ipilimumab, at or shortly before surgery. CDR3 sequence reads: CASKEGQLNSPLHF. The CDR3 region has the DNA TGTGCCAGCAAAGAGGGACAGCTGAATTCACCCCTCCACTTT.